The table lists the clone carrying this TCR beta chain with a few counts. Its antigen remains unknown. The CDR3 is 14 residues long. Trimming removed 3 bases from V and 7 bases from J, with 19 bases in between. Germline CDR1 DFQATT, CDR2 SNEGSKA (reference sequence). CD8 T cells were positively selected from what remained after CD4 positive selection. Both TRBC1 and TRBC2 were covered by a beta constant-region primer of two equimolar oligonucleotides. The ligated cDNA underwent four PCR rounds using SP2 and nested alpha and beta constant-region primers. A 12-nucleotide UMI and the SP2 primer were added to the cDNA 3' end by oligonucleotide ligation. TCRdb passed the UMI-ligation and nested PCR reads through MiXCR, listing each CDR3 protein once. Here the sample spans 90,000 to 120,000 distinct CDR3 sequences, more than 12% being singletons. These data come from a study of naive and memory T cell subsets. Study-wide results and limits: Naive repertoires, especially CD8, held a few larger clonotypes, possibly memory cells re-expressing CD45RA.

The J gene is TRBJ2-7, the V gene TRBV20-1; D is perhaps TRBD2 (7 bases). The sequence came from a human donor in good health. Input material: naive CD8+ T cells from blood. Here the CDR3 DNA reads TGCAGTGCTAGCCTAATCGAGGGGGGAGGGGAGCAGTACTTC. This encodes CSASLIEGGGEQYF.